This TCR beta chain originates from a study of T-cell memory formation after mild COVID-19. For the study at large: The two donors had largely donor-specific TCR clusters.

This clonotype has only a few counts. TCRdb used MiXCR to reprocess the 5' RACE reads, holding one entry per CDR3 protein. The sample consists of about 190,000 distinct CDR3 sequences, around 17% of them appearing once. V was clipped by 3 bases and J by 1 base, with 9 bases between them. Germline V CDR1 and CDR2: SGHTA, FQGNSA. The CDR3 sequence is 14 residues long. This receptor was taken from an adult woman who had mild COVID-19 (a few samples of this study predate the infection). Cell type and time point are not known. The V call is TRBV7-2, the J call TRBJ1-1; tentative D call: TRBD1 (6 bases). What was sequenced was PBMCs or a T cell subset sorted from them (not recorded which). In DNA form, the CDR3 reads TGTGCCAGCAGCTTGTTGGGACAGAACACTGAAGCTTTCTTT. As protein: CASSLLGQNTEAFF.